This T cell receptor (beta chain) came from a study of blood T cell repertoires in COVID-19. Sequenced by immunoSEQ multiplex PCR; TCRdb stores in-frame clones only, minus some. The sample consists of approximately 250,000 clones, approximately 88% of them appearing once. The V end was cut by 2 bases, the J end by 0 bases, with 8 bases between. CDR1 is MNHEY, CDR2 SMNVEV, per germline (reference sequence). The CDR3 covers 16 residues. Participants' reported clinical history set cohort assignment. All recovered Cohort 3 donors got two negative PCRs, got clearance, or saw symptom resolution. The clonotype comes from a woman in her 30s who had recovered from COVID-19. V and J are TRBV27 and TRBJ2-6; D gene unclear. The sample consisted of PBMCs or T cells enriched from blood (not recorded which). The CDR3 reads CASSLVGLSGANVLTF. In DNA, the CDR3 is TGTGCCAGCAGTTTAGTTGGCCTCTCTGGGGCCAACGTCCTGACTTTC. The full variable domain, in which reference TRBV27 and TRBJ2-6 provide the parts outside the CDR3, is EAQVTQNPRYLITVTGKKLTVTCSQNMNHEYMSWYRQDPGLGLRQIYYSMNVEVTDKGDVPEGYKVSRKEKRNFPLILESPSPNQTSLYFCASSLVGLSGANVLTFGAGSRLTVL.